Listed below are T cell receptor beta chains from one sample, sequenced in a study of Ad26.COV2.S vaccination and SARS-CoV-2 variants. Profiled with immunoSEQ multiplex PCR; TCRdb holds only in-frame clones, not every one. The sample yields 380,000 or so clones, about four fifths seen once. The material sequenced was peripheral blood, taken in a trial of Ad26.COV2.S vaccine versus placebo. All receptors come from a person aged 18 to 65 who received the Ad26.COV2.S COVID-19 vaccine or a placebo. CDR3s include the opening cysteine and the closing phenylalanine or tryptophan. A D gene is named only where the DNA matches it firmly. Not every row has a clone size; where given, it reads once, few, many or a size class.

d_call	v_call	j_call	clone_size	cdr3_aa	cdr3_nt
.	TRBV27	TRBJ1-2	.	CASSYGREKIGYTF	TGTGCCAGCAGTTACGGCAGGGAAAAGATTGGCTACACCTTC
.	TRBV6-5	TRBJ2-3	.	CASSWVYRDTQYF	TGTGCCAGCAGTTGGGTATATCGAGATACGCAGTATTTT
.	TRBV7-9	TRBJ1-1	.	CASSAEQGEAFF	TGTGCCAGCAGCGCAGAACAGGGTGAAGCTTTCTTT
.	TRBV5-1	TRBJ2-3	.	CASSPGADTQYF	TGCGCCAGCAGCCCCGGGGCAGATACGCAGTATTTT
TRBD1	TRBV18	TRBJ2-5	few	CASSPWTGIIQETQYF	TGTGCCAGCTCACCTTGGACAGGGATTATACAAGAGACCCAGTACTTC
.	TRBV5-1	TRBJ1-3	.	CASSLVGGNTIYF	TGCGCCAGCAGCTTGGTAGGGGGAAACACCATATATTTT
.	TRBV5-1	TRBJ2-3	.	CASSPDRSTGDTQYF	TGCGCCAGCAGCCCAGACAGGTCCACGGGCGATACGCAGTATTTT
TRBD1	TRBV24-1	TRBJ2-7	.	CATSDPGGTTYEQYF	TGTGCCACCAGTGATCCAGGGGGCACCACCTACGAGCAGTACTTC
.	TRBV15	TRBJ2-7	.	CATSRGGGRTYEQYF	TGTGCCACCAGCAGAGGGGGGGGCAGAACCTACGAGCAGTACTTC
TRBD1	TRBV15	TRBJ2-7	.	CATRYSGDRVHEQYF	TGTGCCACCAGGTATTCGGGGGACAGGGTCCACGAGCAGTACTTC
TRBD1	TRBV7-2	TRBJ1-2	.	CASSLAGGWNGYTF	TGTGCCAGCAGCTTAGCAGGGGGCTGGAATGGCTACACCTTC
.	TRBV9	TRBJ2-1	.	CASSALTRSSHNEQFF	TGTGCCAGCAGCGCCCTCACTAGAAGTTCCCACAATGAGCAGTTCTTC
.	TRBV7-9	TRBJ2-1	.	CASSLAAPSKFF	TGTGCCAGCAGCTTAGCGGCCCCGAGCAAGTTCTTC
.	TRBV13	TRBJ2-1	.	CASSSFGAVNEQFF	TGTGCCAGCAGCAGCTTTGGTGCCGTTAATGAGCAGTTCTTC
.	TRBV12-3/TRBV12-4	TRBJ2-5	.	CASSPTGRETQYF	TGTGCCAGCAGTCCCACAGGGAGAGAGACCCAGTACTTC
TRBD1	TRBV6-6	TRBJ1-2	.	CASSFGTGPYGYTF	TGTGCCAGCAGTTTCGGGACAGGACCTTATGGCTACACCTTC
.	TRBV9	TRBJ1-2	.	CASSLISGGAREDGYTF	TGTGCCAGCAGCCTCATTTCCGGGGGGGCGCGTGAAGATGGCTACACCTTC
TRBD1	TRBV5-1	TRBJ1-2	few	CASSPGIQGKRGYTF	TGCGCCAGCAGCCCCGGAATACAGGGGAAGAGGGGCTACACCTTC
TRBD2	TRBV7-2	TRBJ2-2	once	CASSYTSGGFDGELFF	TGTGCCAGCAGTTACACTAGCGGGGGGTTCGACGGGGAGCTGTTTTTT
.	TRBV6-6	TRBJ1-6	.	CASGPGPFSYNSPLHF	TGTGCCAGCGGCCCAGGGCCCTTCTCCTATAATTCACCCCTCCACTTT
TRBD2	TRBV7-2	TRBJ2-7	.	CASSWTSGAHEQYF	TGTGCCAGCAGCTGGACTAGCGGGGCCCACGAGCAGTACTTC
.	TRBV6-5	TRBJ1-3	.	CASRKTDGRDTIYF	TGTGCCAGCAGGAAGACAGACGGCCGGGACACCATATATTTT
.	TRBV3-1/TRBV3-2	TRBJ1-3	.	CASSPGASGNTIYF	TGTGCCAGCAGCCCCGGGGCCTCTGGAAACACCATATATTTT
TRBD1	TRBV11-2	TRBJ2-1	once	CASSTLTGGLYEQFF	TGTGCCAGCAGCACATTGACAGGGGGCCTCTATGAGCAGTTCTTC
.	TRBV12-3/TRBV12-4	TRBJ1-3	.	CASSFDGNTIYF	TGTGCCAGCAGTTTCGATGGAAACACCATATATTTT
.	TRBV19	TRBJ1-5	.	CASTSLGSNSNQPQHF	TGTGCCAGTACCTCCCTCGGGTCAAATAGCAATCAGCCCCAGCATTTT
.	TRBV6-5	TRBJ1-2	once	CASSYQPGPKYGYTF	TGTGCCAGCAGTTACCAACCTGGACCGAAGTATGGCTACACCTTC
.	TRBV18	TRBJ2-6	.	CASSPAIRNSGANVLTF	TGTGCCAGCTCACCAGCGATTAGGAACTCTGGGGCCAACGTCCTGACTTTC
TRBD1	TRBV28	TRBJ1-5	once	CASTLPRDRGRVSNQPQHF	TGTGCCAGCACCCTCCCCCGGGACAGGGGGCGCGTAAGCAATCAGCCCCAGCATTTT